These 10 T cell receptor beta chains were sequenced from one sample in a study of T cell responses to AZD1222 COVID-19 vaccine. Data came from immunoSEQ multiplex PCR; TCRdb stores just in-frame clones and leaves some out. The sample yields 100,000 to 150,000 clones, 70% to 90% seen once. Here the sequenced sample was peripheral blood, taken on day 0 of AZD1222 vaccination. Receptors originate from an adult in good health.

This chain joins TRBV5-5 and TRBJ2-5, with D possibly being TRBD1 (6 bases). The V gene lost 6 bases and the J gene lost 1 base, with 13 bases spanning the gap. The CDR3 is 14 amino acids. Germline CDR1 reads SGHKS; CDR2 reads YYEKEE (reference sequence). The CDR3 nucleotides read TGTGCCAGCAACATGGGGGACACCCAAGAGACCCAGTACTTC. Amino acids: CASNMGDTQETQYF. Full variable domain (missing parts from reference TRBV5-5 and TRBJ2-5): DAGVTQSPTHLIKTRGQQVTLRCSPISGHKSVSWYQQVLGQGPQFIFQYYEKEERGRGNFPDRFSARQFPNYSSELNVNALLLGDSALYLCASNMGDTQETQYFGPGTRLLVL.

This chain uses TRBV19 with TRBJ1-1; D is undetermined. The CDR3 is 13 residues long. Trimming removed 6 bases from V and 0 bases from J, with 8 bases in between. CDR1 is LNHDA and CDR2 is SQIVND in the germline V gene (reference sequence). The CDR3 coding sequence is TGTGCCAGTAGCCCTACGATGAACACTGAAGCTTTCTTT. Its protein product is CASSPTMNTEAFF.

The count of this clone is one. V gene TRBV6-2 or TRBV6-3 combines with J gene TRBJ1-6, with TRBD1 as a possible D gene (5 bases). The CDR3 runs 17 residues. Germline loops: CDR1 MNHEY, CDR2 SVGEGT. V was trimmed by 6 bases and J by 0 bases, leaving 15 bases between them. The CDR3 protein is CASSLDGGSSYNSPLHF. CDR3 sequence (DNA): TGTGCCAGCAGCCTCGACGGGGGAAGCTCCTATAATTCACCCCTCCACTTT.

The V and J genes are TRBV18 and TRBJ2-3; TRBD1 aligns across 7 bases. Germline V gene data show CDR1 as KGHSH and CDR2 as LQKENI. This CDR3 has 15 amino acids. The V and J ends lost 2 bases and 0 bases, in that order; junction bases with no gene match: 2. The CDR3 region has the DNA TGTGCCAGCTCACCAGACAGGGAAAGCACAGATACGCAGTATTTT. Its protein product is CASSPDRESTDTQYF.

A few counts support this clone. The rearrangement uses TRBV27 and TRBJ2-7; D is perhaps TRBD1 (6 bases). CDR1 MNHEY and CDR2 SMNVEV come from the germline V gene (reference sequence). The CDR3 has 17 residues. Between the trimmed V and J ends, which lost 5 bases and 4 bases, there was a span of 24 bases. CDR3 coding DNA: TGTGCCAGCAGTCGACAAATTACAGGGTCTCCATCGTACGAGCAGTACTTC. It yields the protein CASSRQITGSPSYEQYF.

The rearrangement uses TRBV5-1 and TRBJ2-2; D possibly uses TRBD1 or TRBD2 (5 bases each). The CDR3 extends over 14 amino acids. The germline V gene has CDR1 SGHRS and CDR2 YFSETQ. The ends were cut back, 0 bases at V and 4 bases at J, with 7 bases in the middle. The CDR3 sequence is CASSLAGSTGELFF. CDR3 sequence (DNA): TGCGCCAGCAGCTTGGCAGGGAGCACCGGGGAGCTGTTTTTT.

V gene TRBV9 combines with J gene TRBJ1-2; D remains ambiguous. This CDR3 comprises 15 residues. Germline V gene sequence: CDR1 SGDLS, CDR2 YYNGEE. The V end was cut by 0 bases, the J end by 0 bases, with 9 bases between. This CDR3 reads CASSVGAEANYGYTF. The CDR3 nucleotides are TGTGCCAGCAGCGTAGGTGCAGAAGCTAACTATGGCTACACCTTC.

The chain links TRBV4-3 to TRBJ1-2, with D perhaps TRBD1 (5 bases). Germline CDR1 is LGHNA and CDR2 is YSLEER. V lost 0 bases and J lost 4, with 12 bases in between. CDR3 size: 15 residues. The CDR3 region has the DNA TGCGCCAGCAGCCAAGAGTCAGGGAATATCTATGGCTACACCTTC. This encodes CASSQESGNIYGYTF.

This chain connects TRBV3-1 (or the pseudogene TRBV3-2) to TRBJ1-4; possible D gene TRBD1, 5 bases. Germline loops: CDR1 LGHDT, CDR2 YNNKEL (reference sequence). CDR3 size: 17 residues. Trimming left V 6 bases short and J 2 bases short, with 19 bases between. CDR3 DNA: TGTGCCAGCAGTCTGACGGGGACTTGGGGGACTAATGAAAAACTGTTTTTT. This sequence encodes CASSLTGTWGTNEKLFF.

The rearrangement joins TRBV6-4 to TRBJ2-3; D gene unclear. The V end lost 3 bases, the J end lost 6 bases, and 4 bases lay between the germline ends. CDR1 is MRHNA and CDR2 is SNTAGT in the germline V gene. This CDR3 comprises 11 residues. The CDR3 loop is CASSEGDTQYF. The CDR3 DNA sequence: TGTGCCAGCAGTGAAGGGGATACGCAGTATTTT.